Below are 6 T cell receptor beta chains sequenced from a single sample in a study of beta chain features in type 1 diabetes. Expressed TCRB transcripts were sequenced because the entire RNA isolate underwent reverse transcription. The method was immunoSEQ multiplex PCR; TCRdb's version includes in-frame clones alone and lacks a portion of them. Of about 410,000 clones listed, roughly 13% are singletons. The specimen was naive CD4+ T cells from blood. The receptors originated from a man younger than 40 in good health.

The chain is built from TRBV7-2 and TRBJ2-1, with 7 bases identical to TRBD2. Trimming cost V 5 bases and J 4 bases; bases outside gene matches: 8. This CDR3 comprises 15 residues. Germline lookup yields CDR1 SGHTA and CDR2 FQGNSA. The DNA of the CDR3 is TGTGCCAGCAGCCCCTCTAGCGGAGTATACAATGAGCAGTTCTTC. Residues: CASSPSSGVYNEQFF. The full variable domain, rest sourced from reference TRBV7-2 and TRBJ2-1, is GAGVSQSPSNKVTEKGKDVELRCDPISGHTALYWYRQSLGQGLEFLIYFQGNSAPDKSGLPSDRFSAERTGGSVSTLTIQRTQQEDSAVYLCASSPSSGVYNEQFFGPGTRLTVL.

The chain links TRBV25-1 to TRBJ1-1; D might be TRBD1 (5 bases). Per germline, CDR1 MGHDK and CDR2 SYGVNS. V lost 5 bases and J 11 bases, leaving 18 bases between the germline ends. The CDR3 is made up of 13 amino acids. CDR3 bases: TGTGCCAGCAGTAGGAAGTTTGGGACGTCGGCTTTCTTT. Protein: CASSRKFGTSAFF.

This clone turned up a few times. CDR3 amino acids: CAWKGRETQYF. The DNA for the CDR3 is TGTGCCTGGAAAGGGAGAGAGACCCAGTACTTC. The chain links TRBV30 to TRBJ2-5; maybe TRBD2 (5 bases). Germline V CDR1 and CDR2: GTSNPN, SVGIG (reference sequence). This CDR3 comprises 11 residues. V was trimmed by 4 bases and J by 4 bases, leaving 7 bases between them.

The chain recombines TRBV5-1 with TRBJ2-3; the D is unclear. The CDR3 runs 12 residues. V lost 7 bases and J lost 3, with 9 bases in between. Germline V gene sequence: CDR1 SGHRS, CDR2 YFSETQ. The CDR3 spells CASGNMTDTQYF. CDR3 coding DNA: TGCGCCAGCGGGAACATGACAGATACGCAGTATTTT.

This clone showed up just a few times. The gene calls are TRBV11-2 and TRBJ2-3, with a possible D match to TRBD2 (6 bases). Looked up from germline, CDR1 is SGHAT and CDR2 is FQNNGV. This CDR3 is built from 16 residues. V was trimmed by 1 base and J by 2 bases, leaving 13 bases between them. For the CDR3, the DNA is TGTGCCAGCAGCTTAGGTGGAGGGTGGTACACAGATACGCAGTATTTT. It specifies CASSLGGGWYTDTQYF.

This clone has only a few counts. The V call is TRBV27, the J call TRBJ2-2; D is unresolved. The CDR3 contains 15 residues. V lost 6 bases and J lost 7, with 18 bases in between. The V gene's germline CDR1 is MNHEY and CDR2 SMNVEV (reference sequence). CDR3 residues: CASSPDVVGIGELFF. Here the CDR3 DNA reads TGTGCCAGCAGCCCGGACGTAGTTGGTATCGGGGAGCTGTTTTTT.